This T cell receptor (beta chain) derives from a study of post-analysis software for immune sequencing data (dated by TCRdb to the mid-2010s). With regard to the full study: The recorded disease courses included relapsing-remitting, secondary progressive and progressive-relapsing multiple sclerosis, and some patients had no subtype annotation. A subset of samples was prepared in parallel using single-end sample barcoding, then pooled and co-amplified after Illumina adapter ligation. The patient repertoires were set against 10 or so previously published healthy control repertoires from donors whose ages ranged from roughly 6 to 27 years.

At least ten counts were recorded for this clonotype. The antigen it binds to is not known. No much larger clone exists at a distance of one base, and base qualities are not known. To demonstrate the VDJtools post-analysis software, TCR beta repertoires were profiled from the peripheral blood of about a dozen young patients with multiple sclerosis. The multiple sclerosis patients were children and adolescents between roughly 6 and 17 years of age. The library relied on PCR. Sequencing was performed on an Illumina HiSeq 2500. To reduce PCR and sequencing biases, unique molecular identifiers were built into the TCR beta cDNA libraries. Per 1 to 10 million input T cells, around 500,000 cDNA molecules were obtained, such that each molecule approximated one T cell. The patient libraries were prepared and sequenced with the same protocol used for the earlier healthy control dataset. Within a given batch, samples were prepared together, multiplexed and sequenced on the same HiSeq lane. Per the source publication's procedure: MIGEC was used to process the raw barcoded reads, and molecular identifier groups with only a single read were discarded before consensus assembly and CDR3 extraction. VDJtools was used for post-analysis of the clonotype tables, and diversity was normalized by down-sampling every dataset to the size of the smallest sample. In repertoire overlap clustering, CDR3 amino acid sequences, but not nucleotide sequences, were matched to correct batch-related cross-sample contamination. TCRdb passed the public sequencing reads through fastp at Q25 and MiXCR, retaining productive beta sequences. Rows with a matching CDR3 protein are joined into one entry that keeps the most common DNA and genes. TCRdb's processing, not the study's, gives the V and J calls here. This sample holds about 260,000 distinct CDR3 sequences; around 34% were observed only once. The top ten constitute around 4.8% of the sample.

Summary of the overall study and its limitations: The control group was slightly older than the multiple sclerosis patient group. Direct clustering with F measure showed strong co-clustering of samples prepared in the same batch, prompting a batch-effect correction. Compared with controls, multiple sclerosis patients had significantly lower normalized Chao1 diversity, a finding suggesting substantial peripheral T-cell clonal expansion.

This receptor was identified in a girl aged 10 to 17 with multiple sclerosis. Sequences were obtained from blood.

The CDR3 loop reads CASSSGTALSPLHF. The DNA sequence reads TGTGCCAGCAGCTCCGGGACAGCCCTATCACCCCTCCACTTT. The chain is made from TRBV11-2 and TRBJ1-6; 7 junctional bases match TRBD1. From the cysteine through the phenylalanine, the CDR3 covers 14 amino acids. Solely the CDR3 DNA is kept, with 42 bases framed from the first base. V ends up 4 bases short and J 10 bases short, with an unmatched junction base count of 7. CDR1 and CDR2, per the germline V gene, are SGHAT and FQNNGV.